One and the same sample provided the 7 T cell receptor beta chains below, sequenced in a study of blood T cells in healthy people across ages. For the second PCR, which ran for roughly 6 to 12 cycles, a sample-barcoded 5' primer and a J-beta primer mix were used. TCRdb analysed the 5' RACE reads with MiXCR anew, one entry per CDR3 protein. The table has roughly 800,000 distinct CDR3 sequences, 58% seen once. Specimen: blood. These receptors were obtained from a man aged 30 to 45 in good health.

The V gene is TRBV20-1, the J gene TRBJ2-1; a weak D match, TRBD1 (5 bases). The germline V gene encodes CDR1 DFQATT and CDR2 SNEGSKA (reference sequence). V was pared by 4 bases and J by 8 bases, with 15 bases between. The CDR3 is 13 residues long. The CDR3 sequence is CSANHRSVDEQFF. For the CDR3, the DNA is TGCAGTGCTAACCACAGGTCTGTTGATGAGCAGTTCTTC.

This clonotype was picked up a small number of times. The V call is TRBV10-3, the J call TRBJ2-3; D possibly uses TRBD1 or TRBD2 (5 bases each). Between the trimmed V and J ends, which lost 8 bases and 2 bases, there was a span of 32 bases. Germline CDR1 is ENHRY and CDR2 is SYGVKD. The CDR3 spans 20 residues. The CDR3, as DNA: TGTGCCATCGGGGGACCGGGCCAGAGATTTCCTCTCTACTCCACAGATACGCAGTATTTT. Translated, it gives CAIGGPGQRFPLYSTDTQYF.

This clonotype was detected a few times. The chain uses TRBV7-9 and TRBJ2-5, with 11 nucleotides matching TRBD1. Near its end, the DNA agrees better with TRBJ2-7, so the J call may be wrong. The CDR3 loop spans 13 amino acids. The V gene's germline CDR1 is SEHNR and CDR2 FQNEAQ (reference sequence). The CDR3 DNA is TGTGCCAGCAGCACGGGACAGGGGGACGAGCAGTACTTC. Protein product: CASSTGQGDEQYF.

The V and J genes are TRBV6-5 and TRBJ2-1, with D unresolved. This CDR3 is built from 12 residues. Trimming pared 0 bases from V and 5 bases from J, leaving 2 bases between. Germline CDR1 is MNHEY and CDR2 is SVGAGI. CDR3 bases: TGTGCCAGCAGTTACTCTCACAATGAGCAGTTCTTC. Its translation is CASSYSHNEQFF.

The gene calls are TRBV7-2 and TRBJ2-1, with D tentatively TRBD2 (5 bases). Trimming stripped 5 bases from V and 12 bases from J, with 11 bases between. Germline assignment: CDR1 SGHTA and CDR2 FQGNSA. The CDR3 contains 11 residues. As DNA, the CDR3 is TGTGCCAGCAGCCCGGAACTAGGGCAGTTCTTC. This sequence encodes CASSPELGQFF.

The V and J genes are TRBV20-1 and TRBJ1-2; 7 nucleotides align to TRBD1. The CDR3 contains 16 residues. After removal of 3 bases from V and 1 base from J, the junction contained 11 bases not matched to a gene. Germline CDR1 is DFQATT and CDR2 is SNEGSKA (reference sequence). The chain's CDR3 is CSASSRGTDLNYGYTF. Written as DNA, the CDR3 is TGCAGTGCTAGCTCCCGCGGGACAGATCTTAACTATGGCTACACCTTC.

This clonotype was seen more than once but under ten times. This sequence joins TRBV4-1 and TRBJ1-2; 7 bases are shared with TRBD1. CDR3 length: 12 residues. Germline assignment: CDR1 MGHRA and CDR2 YSYEKL. V was pared by 4 bases and J by 7 bases, with 3 bases of the junction left unmatched. CDR3 sequence reads: CASSPPGGGYTF. The CDR3 DNA reads TGCGCCAGCAGCCCCCCAGGGGGTGGCTACACCTTC.